This T cell receptor (beta chain) was identified during a study of blood T cell repertoires in COVID-19. Looking at the study overall: Spain, Italy and the United States supplied samples that represented acute and convalescent COVID-19.

Sequenced by immunoSEQ multiplex PCR; TCRdb stores in-frame clones only, minus some. The sample holds more than 90,000 clones; 85% are singletons and the top ten take 1.4% to 1.5%. This CDR3 comprises 15 residues. Germline loops: CDR1 SEHNR, CDR2 FQNEAQ (reference sequence). The V end lost 7 bases, the J end lost 3 bases, and 16 bases lay between the germline ends. The chain employs TRBV7-9 and TRBJ1-3; maybe TRBD1 (5 bases). This receptor was taken from a man in his forties or fifties with acute or convalescent COVID-19. The source material was peripheral blood. The CDR3 sequence is CASTGEVRDGNTIYF. As DNA, the CDR3 is TGTGCCAGCACTGGAGAGGTCAGGGATGGAAACACCATATATTTT.